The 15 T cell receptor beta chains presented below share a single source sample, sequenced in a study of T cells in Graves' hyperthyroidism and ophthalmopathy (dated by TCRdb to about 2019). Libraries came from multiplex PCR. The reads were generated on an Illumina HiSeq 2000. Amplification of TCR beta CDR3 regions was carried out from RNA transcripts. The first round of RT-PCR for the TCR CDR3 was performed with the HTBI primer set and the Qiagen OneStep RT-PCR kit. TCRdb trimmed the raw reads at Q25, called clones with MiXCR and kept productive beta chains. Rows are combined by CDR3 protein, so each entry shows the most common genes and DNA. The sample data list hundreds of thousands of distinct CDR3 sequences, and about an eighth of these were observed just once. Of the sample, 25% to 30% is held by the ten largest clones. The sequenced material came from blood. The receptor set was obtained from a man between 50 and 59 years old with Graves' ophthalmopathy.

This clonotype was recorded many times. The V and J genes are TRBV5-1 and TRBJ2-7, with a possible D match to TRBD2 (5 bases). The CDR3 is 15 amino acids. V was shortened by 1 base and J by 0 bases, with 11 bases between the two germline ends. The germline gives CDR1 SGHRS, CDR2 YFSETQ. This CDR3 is CASSLPLASSYEQYF. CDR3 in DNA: TGCGCCAGCAGCTTGCCATTAGCGAGCTCCTACGAGCAGTACTTC.

The CDR3 bases are TGCAGCGTAAAGACAGGGACTCTTTGGTCCTACGAGCAGTACTTC. It specifies CSVKTGTLWSYEQYF. The chain combines TRBV29-1 with TRBJ2-7, with D possibly being TRBD1 (7 bases). V lost 6 bases and J 1 base, leaving 19 bases between the germline ends. From germline, CDR1 is SQVTM and CDR2 ANQGSEA. The CDR3 extends over 15 amino acids.

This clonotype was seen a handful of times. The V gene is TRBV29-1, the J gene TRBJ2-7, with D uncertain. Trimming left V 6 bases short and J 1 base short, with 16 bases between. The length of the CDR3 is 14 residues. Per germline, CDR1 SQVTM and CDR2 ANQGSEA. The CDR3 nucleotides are TGCAGCGTGGAGTCCATTGGGGAATCCTACGAGCAGTACTTC. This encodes CSVESIGESYEQYF.

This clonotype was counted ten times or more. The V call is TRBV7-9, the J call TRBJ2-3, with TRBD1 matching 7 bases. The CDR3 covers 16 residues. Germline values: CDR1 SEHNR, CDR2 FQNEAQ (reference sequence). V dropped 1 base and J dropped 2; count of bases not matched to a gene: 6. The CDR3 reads CASSLDLGQTTDTQYF. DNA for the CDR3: TGTGCCAGCAGCTTAGACCTGGGACAGACCACAGATACGCAGTATTTT.

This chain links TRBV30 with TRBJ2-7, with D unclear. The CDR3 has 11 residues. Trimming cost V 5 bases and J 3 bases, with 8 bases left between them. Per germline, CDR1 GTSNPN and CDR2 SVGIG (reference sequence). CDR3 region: CAWGPYYEQYF. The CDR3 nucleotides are TGTGCCTGGGGACCTTACTACGAGCAGTACTTC.

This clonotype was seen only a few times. The CDR3 DNA sequence: TGTGCCAGCAGCCGCCGGGGCGGGGCTGGGGCCAACGTCCTGACTTTC. It yields the protein CASSRRGGAGANVLTF. The chain joins TRBV3-1 to TRBJ2-6, with D possibly TRBD2 on 6 matching bases. V was pared by 4 bases and J by 2 bases, with 12 bases between. The CDR3 runs to 16 residues. Germline V gene data show CDR1 as LGHDT and CDR2 as YNNKEL (reference sequence). Filled out from reference TRBV3-1 and TRBJ2-6, the complete variable domain reads DTAVSQTPKYLVTQMGNDKSIKCEQNLGHDTMYWYKQDSKKFLKIMFSYNNKELIINETVPNRFSPKSPDKAHLNLHINSLELGDSAVYFCASSRRGGAGANVLTFGAGSRLTVL.

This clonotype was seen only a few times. The CDR3 coding sequence is TGTGCCAGCAGTCCGGGACTAGGCTCCTACGAGCAGTACTTC. Translating gives CASSPGLGSYEQYF. The chain links TRBV27 to TRBJ2-7; 8 bases align to TRBD2. CDR1 MNHEY and CDR2 SMNVEV come from the germline V gene (reference sequence). This CDR3 is 14 amino acids long. V dropped 5 bases and J dropped 0; count of bases not matched to a gene: 3.

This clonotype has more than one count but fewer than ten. The DNA of the CDR3 is TGTGCCAGCAGCCAAAGTGACCGGGACGGGAGCTATGGCTACACCTTC. It translates to CASSQSDRDGSYGYTF. V is TRBV3-1 and J is TRBJ1-2, with D possibly matching TRBD1 (5 bases). The V gene's germline CDR1 is LGHDT and CDR2 YNNKEL (reference sequence). V dropped 2 bases and J dropped 4 bases, with 17 bases sitting between them. This CDR3 comprises 16 residues.

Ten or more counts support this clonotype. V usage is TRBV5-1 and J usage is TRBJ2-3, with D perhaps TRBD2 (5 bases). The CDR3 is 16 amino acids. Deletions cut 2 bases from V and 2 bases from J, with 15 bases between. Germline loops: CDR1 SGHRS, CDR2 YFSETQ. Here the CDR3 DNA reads TGCGCCAGCAGCTTCGGTCTGGGAGAGATCACAGATACGCAGTATTTT. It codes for CASSFGLGEITDTQYF. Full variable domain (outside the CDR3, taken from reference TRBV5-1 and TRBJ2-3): KAGVTQTPRYLIKTRGQQVTLSCSPISGHRSVSWYQQTPGQGLQFLFEYFSETQRNKGNFPGRFSGRQFSNSRSEMNVSTLELGDSALYLCASSFGLGEITDTQYFGPGTRLTVL.

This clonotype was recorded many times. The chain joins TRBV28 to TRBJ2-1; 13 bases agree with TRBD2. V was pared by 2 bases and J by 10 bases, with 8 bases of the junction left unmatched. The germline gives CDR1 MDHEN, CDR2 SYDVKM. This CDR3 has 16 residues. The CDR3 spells CASSLTSGGGIGEQFF. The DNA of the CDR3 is TGTGCCAGCAGTTTAACTAGCGGGGGGGGGATAGGGGAGCAGTTCTTC.

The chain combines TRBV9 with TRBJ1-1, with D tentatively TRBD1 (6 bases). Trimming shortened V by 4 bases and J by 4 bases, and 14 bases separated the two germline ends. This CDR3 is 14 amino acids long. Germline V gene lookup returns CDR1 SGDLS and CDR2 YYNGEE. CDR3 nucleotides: TGTGCCAGCAGCTCCACTTCGGGGGCCACTGAAGCTTTCTTT. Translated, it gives CASSSTSGATEAFF.

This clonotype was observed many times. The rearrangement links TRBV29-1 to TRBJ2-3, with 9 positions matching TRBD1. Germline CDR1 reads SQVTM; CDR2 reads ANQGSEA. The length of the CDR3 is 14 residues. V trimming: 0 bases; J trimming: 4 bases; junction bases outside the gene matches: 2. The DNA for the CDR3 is TGCAGCGTTGAAGATAGACAGGGGGCAGATACGCAGTATTTT. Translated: CSVEDRQGADTQYF.

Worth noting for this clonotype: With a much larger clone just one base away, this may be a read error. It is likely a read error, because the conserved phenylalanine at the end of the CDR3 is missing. CDR3 coding DNA: TGTGCCAGCAGTCGTAAGGGAACATTCGAGCAGTACCTC. This codes for CASSRKGTFEQYL. This rearrangement joins TRBV12-3 or TRBV12-4 to TRBJ2-7; D is unresolved. The length of the CDR3 is 13 residues. Trimming took off 5 bases at V and 6 bases at J, with 14 bases between the two ends.

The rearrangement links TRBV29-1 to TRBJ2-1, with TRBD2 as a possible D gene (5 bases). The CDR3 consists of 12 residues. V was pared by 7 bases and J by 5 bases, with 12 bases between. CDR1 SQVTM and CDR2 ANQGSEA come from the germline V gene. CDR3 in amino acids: CSASIGNNEQFF. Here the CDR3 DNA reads TGCAGCGCCAGTATCGGGAACAATGAGCAGTTCTTC.

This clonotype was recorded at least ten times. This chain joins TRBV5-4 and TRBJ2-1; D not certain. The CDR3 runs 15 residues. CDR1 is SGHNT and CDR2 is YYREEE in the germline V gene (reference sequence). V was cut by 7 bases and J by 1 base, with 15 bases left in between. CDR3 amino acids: CASAYSPGSYNEQFF. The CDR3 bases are TGTGCCAGCGCCTACTCGCCGGGTTCCTACAATGAGCAGTTCTTC.